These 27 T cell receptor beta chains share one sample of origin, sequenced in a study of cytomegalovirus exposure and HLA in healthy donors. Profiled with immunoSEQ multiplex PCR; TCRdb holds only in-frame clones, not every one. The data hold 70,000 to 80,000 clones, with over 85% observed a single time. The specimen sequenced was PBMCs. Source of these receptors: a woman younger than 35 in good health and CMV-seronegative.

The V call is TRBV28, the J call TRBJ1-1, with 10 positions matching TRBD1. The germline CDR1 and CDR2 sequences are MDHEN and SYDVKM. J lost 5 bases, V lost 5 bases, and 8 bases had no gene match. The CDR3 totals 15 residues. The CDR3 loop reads CASSTWDRGGTEAFF. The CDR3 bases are TGTGCCAGCAGTACCTGGGACAGGGGTGGAACTGAAGCTTTCTTT.

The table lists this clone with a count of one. The chain's CDR3 is CASGSGTKYQETQYF. The CDR3 region has the DNA TGTGCCAGCGGATCCGGGACAAAGTACCAAGAGACCCAGTACTTC. The gene calls are TRBV4-2 and TRBJ2-5; tentative D call: TRBD1 (6 bases). CDR3 length: 15 amino acids. Germline assignment: CDR1 LGHNA and CDR2 YNFKEQ. The ends were cut back, 8 bases at V and 0 bases at J, with 16 bases in the middle.

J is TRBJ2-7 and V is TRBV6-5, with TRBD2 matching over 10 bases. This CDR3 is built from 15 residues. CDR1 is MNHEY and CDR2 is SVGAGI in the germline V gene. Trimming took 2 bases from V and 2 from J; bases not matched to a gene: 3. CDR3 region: CASSYGLADPYEQYF. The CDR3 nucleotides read TGTGCCAGCAGTTACGGACTAGCGGATCCCTACGAGCAGTACTTC.

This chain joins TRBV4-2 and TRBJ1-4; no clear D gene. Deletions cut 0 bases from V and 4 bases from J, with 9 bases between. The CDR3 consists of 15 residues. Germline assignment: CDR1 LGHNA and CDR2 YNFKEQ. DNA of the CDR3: TGTGCCAGCAGCCAAGATATCAGACTTAATGAAAAACTGTTTTTT. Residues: CASSQDIRLNEKLFF.

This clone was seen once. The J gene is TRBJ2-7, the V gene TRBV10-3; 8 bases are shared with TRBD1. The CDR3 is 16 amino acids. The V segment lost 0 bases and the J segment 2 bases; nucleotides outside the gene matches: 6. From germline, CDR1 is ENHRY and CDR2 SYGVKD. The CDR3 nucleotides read TGTGCCATCAGTGAGTCATTGGGACAGGTCCCCTACGAGCAGTACTTC. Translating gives CAISESLGQVPYEQYF.

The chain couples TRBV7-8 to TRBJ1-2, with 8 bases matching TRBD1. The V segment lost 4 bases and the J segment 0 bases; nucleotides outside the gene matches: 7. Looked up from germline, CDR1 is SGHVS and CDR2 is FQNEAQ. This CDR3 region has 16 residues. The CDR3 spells CASSSAGRGPNYGYTF. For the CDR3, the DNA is TGTGCCAGCAGCTCCGCGGGCAGGGGGCCTAACTATGGCTACACCTTC.

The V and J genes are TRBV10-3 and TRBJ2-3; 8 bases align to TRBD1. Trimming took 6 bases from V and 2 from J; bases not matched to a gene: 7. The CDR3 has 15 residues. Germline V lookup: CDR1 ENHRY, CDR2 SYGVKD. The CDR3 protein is CAISRGTGNTDTQYF. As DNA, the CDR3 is TGTGCCATCAGCCGGGGGACAGGTAACACAGATACGCAGTATTTT.

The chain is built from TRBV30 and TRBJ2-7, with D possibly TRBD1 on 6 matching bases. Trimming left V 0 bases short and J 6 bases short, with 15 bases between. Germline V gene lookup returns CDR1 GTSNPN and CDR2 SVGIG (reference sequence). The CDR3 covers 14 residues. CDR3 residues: CAWSVIQGLGEQYF. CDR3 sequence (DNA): TGTGCCTGGAGTGTTATACAGGGTCTGGGCGAGCAGTACTTC.

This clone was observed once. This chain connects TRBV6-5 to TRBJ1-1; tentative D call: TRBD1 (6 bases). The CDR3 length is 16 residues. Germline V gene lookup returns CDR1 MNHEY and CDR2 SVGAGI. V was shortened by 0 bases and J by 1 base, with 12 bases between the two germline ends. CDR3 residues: CASSYSSGTPNTEAFF. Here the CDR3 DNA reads TGTGCCAGCAGTTACTCGTCCGGGACACCGAACACTGAAGCTTTCTTT.

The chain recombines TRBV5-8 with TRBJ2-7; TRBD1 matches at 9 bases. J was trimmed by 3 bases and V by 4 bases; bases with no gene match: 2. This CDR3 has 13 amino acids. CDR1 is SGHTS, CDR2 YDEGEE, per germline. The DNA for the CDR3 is TGTGCCAGCAGCATGGGACAGGGCTACGAGCAGTACTTC. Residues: CASSMGQGYEQYF.

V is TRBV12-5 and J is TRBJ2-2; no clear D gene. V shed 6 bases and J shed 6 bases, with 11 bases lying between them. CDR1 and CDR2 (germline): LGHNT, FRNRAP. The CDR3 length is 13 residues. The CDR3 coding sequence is TGTGCTAGTGGCTTTAGAGGAGCCGGGGAGCTGTTTTTT. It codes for CASGFRGAGELFF. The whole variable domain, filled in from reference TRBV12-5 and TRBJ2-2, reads DARVTQTPRHKVTEMGQEVTMRCQPILGHNTVFWYRQTMMQGLELLAYFRNRAPLDDSGMPKDRFSAEMPDATLATLKIQPSEPRDSAVYFCASGFRGAGELFFGEGSRLTVL.

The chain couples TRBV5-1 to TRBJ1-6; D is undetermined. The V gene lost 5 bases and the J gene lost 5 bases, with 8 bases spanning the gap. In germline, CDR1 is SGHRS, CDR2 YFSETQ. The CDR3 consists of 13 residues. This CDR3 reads CASRAEDNSPLHF. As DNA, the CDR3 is TGCGCCAGCAGGGCGGAAGATAATTCACCCCTCCACTTT.

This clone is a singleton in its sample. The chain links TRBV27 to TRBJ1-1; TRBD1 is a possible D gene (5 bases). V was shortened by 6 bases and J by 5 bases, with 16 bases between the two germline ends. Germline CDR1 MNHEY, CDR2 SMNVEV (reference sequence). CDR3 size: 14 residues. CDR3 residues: CASRVGGGGTEAFF. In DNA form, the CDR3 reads TGTGCCAGCAGGGTCGGGGGGGGTGGGACTGAAGCTTTCTTT.

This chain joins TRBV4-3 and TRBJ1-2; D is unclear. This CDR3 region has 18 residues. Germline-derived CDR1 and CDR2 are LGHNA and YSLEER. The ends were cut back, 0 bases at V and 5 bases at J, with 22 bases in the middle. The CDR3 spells CASSQDIWSGQLRYGYTF. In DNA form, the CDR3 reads TGCGCCAGCAGCCAAGATATCTGGTCTGGGCAGCTAAGGTATGGCTACACCTTC.

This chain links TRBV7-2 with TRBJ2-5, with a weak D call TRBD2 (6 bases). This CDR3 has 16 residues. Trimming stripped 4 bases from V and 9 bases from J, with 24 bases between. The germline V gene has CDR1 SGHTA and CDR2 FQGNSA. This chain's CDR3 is CASSSARVDGREAQYF. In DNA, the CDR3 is TGTGCCAGCAGCTCCGCGAGGGTGGATGGCAGGGAGGCCCAGTACTTC.

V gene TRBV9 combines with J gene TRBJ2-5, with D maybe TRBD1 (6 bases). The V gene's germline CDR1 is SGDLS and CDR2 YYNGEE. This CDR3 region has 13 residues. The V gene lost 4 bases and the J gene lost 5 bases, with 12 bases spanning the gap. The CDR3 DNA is TGTGCCAGCAGCTCACAGGGTTGGGAGACCCAGTACTTC. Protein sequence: CASSSQGWETQYF.

For the CDR3, the DNA is TGTGCCAGCGGTAGCGGGGGGGCCGATTCTCATACGCAGTATTTT. It translates to CASGSGGADSHTQYF. The chain uses TRBV27 and TRBJ2-3; 11 positions match TRBD2. Trimming at V came to 8 bases and at J to 7 bases, leaving 11 bases not matched to a gene. The germline V gene encodes CDR1 MNHEY and CDR2 SMNVEV (reference sequence). The CDR3 spans 15 residues.

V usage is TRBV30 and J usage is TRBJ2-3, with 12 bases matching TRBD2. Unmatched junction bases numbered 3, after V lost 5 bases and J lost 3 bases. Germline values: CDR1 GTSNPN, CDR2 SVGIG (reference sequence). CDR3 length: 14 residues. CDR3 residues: CAWGLAGRTDTQYF. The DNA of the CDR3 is TGTGCCTGGGGACTAGCGGGGAGAACAGATACGCAGTATTTT.

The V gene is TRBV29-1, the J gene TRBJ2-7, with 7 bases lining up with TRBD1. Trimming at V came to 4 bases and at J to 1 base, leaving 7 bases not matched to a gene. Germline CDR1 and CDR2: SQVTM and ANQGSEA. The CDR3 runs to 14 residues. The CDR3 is CSVVGTAVSYEQYF. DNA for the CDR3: TGCAGCGTTGTAGGGACAGCCGTATCCTACGAGCAGTACTTC.

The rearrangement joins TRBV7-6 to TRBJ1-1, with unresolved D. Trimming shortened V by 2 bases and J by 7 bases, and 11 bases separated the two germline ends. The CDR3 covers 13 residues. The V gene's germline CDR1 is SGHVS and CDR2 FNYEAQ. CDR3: CASSLFPGNEAFF. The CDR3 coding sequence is TGTGCCAGCAGCTTATTTCCGGGGAATGAAGCTTTCTTT. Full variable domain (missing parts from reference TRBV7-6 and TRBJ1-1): GAGVSQSPRYKVTKRGQDVALRCDPISGHVSLYWYRQALGQGPEFLTYFNYEAQQDKSGLPNDRFSAERPEGSISTLTIQRTEQRDSAMYRCASSLFPGNEAFFGQGTRLTVV.

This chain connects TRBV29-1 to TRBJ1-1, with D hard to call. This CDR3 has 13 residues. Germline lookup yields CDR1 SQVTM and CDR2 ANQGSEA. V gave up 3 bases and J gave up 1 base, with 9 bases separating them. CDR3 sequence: CSVDKPENTEAFF. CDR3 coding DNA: TGCAGCGTTGATAAACCAGAGAACACTGAAGCTTTCTTT. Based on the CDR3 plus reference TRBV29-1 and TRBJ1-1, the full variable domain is SAVISQKPSRDICQRGTSLTIQCQVDSQVTMMFWYRQQPGQSLTLIATANQGSEATYESGFVIDKFPISRPNLTFSTLTVSNMSPEDSSIYLCSVDKPENTEAFFGQGTRLTVV.

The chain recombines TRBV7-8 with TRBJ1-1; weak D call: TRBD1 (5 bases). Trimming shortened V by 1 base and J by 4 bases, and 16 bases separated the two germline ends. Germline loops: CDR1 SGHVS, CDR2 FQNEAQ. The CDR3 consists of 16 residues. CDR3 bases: TGTGCCAGCAGCTTAGATATAGGAGGGGTAGGCACTGAAGCTTTCTTT. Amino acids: CASSLDIGGVGTEAFF.

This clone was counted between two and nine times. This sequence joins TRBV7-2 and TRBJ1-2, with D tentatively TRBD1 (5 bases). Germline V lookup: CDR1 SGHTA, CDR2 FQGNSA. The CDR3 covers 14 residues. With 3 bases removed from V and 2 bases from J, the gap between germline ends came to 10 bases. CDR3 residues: CASSFTTANYGYTF. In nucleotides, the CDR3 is TGTGCCAGCAGCTTCACGACAGCGAACTATGGCTACACCTTC.

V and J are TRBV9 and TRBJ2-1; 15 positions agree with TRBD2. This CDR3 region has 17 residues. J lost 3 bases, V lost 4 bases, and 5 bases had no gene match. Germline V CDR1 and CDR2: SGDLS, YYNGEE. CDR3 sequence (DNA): TGTGCCAGCAGCCAAGGACTAGCGGGAGGGCTCTACAATGAGCAGTTCTTC. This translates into CASSQGLAGGLYNEQFF.

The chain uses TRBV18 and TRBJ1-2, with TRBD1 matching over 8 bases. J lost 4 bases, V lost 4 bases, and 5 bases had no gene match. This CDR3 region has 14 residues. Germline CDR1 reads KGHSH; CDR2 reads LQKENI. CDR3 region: CASSLRQGSYGYTF. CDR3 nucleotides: TGTGCCAGCTCACTCAGACAGGGGAGCTATGGCTACACCTTC.

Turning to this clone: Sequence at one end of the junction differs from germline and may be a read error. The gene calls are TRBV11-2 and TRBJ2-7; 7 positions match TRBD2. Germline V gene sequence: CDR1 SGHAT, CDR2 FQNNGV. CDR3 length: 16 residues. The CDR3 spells CASSLTSGTKSPPPTF. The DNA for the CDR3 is TGTGCCAGCAGCTTGACCTCCGGGACTAAATCGCCTCCGCCGACCTTC. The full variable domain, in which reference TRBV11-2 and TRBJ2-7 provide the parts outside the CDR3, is EAGVAQSPRYKIIEKRQSVAFWCNPISGHATLYWYQQILGQGPKLLIQFQNNGVVDDSQLPKDRFSAERLKGVDSTLKIQPAKLEDSAVYLCASSLTSGTKSPPPTFGPGTRLTVT.

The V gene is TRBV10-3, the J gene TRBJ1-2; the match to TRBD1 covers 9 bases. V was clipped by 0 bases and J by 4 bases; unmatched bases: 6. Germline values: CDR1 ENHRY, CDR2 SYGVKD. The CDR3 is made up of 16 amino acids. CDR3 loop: CAISESGTGFPYGYTF. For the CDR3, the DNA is TGTGCCATCAGTGAGTCTGGGACAGGGTTCCCCTATGGCTACACCTTC.